These 15 T cell receptor beta chains originate from one sample sequenced in a study of neoadjuvant anti-PD-1 for oral cavity cancer. Time point defined: after neoadjuvant nivolumab, at surgical resection. Profiled with immunoSEQ multiplex PCR; TCRdb holds only in-frame clones, not every one. Counted here are about 9,500 clones, just under 70% occurring once; the ten biggest clones make up about 3.9%. The input for sequencing was PBMCs, taken after nivolumab (anti-PD-1) treatment. The receptors were gathered from a person aged 40 to 85 with oral cavity squamous cell carcinoma.

This rearrangement joins TRBV6-1 to TRBJ1-6; D is ambiguous. V dropped 2 bases and J dropped 7 bases, with 12 bases sitting between them. The germline V gene has CDR1 MNHNS and CDR2 SASEGT. The CDR3 runs to 15 residues. In DNA form, the CDR3 reads TGTGCCAGCAGTGAATCTGGGATCGGAAATTCACCCCTCCACTTT. It specifies CASSESGIGNSPLHF.

This clone was detected a few times. The rearrangement joins TRBV19 to TRBJ1-1; D uncertain. This CDR3 comprises 17 residues. The germline CDR1 and CDR2 sequences are LNHDA and SQIVND (reference sequence). Trimming removed 0 bases from V and 4 bases from J, with 18 bases in between. The CDR3 DNA follows: TGTGCCAGTAGTATAGATTGGTTGCGGAAGGTAGGCACTGAAGCTTTCTTT. It encodes CASSIDWLRKVGTEAFF.

This clone showed up just a few times. The chain links TRBV7-9 to TRBJ1-1, with D uncertain. Trimming left V 8 bases short and J 4 bases short, with 8 bases between. The CDR3 loop spans 11 amino acids. Germline values: CDR1 SEHNR, CDR2 FQNEAQ (reference sequence). CDR3 nucleotides: TGTGCCAGCGAGGAGGTCACTGAAGCTTTCTTT. Amino acids: CASEEVTEAFF.

V usage is TRBV12-5 and J usage is TRBJ2-7; D tentatively reads TRBD1 or TRBD2 (5 bases each). The V gene's germline CDR1 is LGHNT and CDR2 FRNRAP. The CDR3 spans 16 residues. The V end lost 3 bases, the J end lost 5 bases, and 20 bases lay between the germline ends. The CDR3 nucleotides read TGTGCTAGTGGTTTCCCCGAGGGGAACCCTAACAACGAGCAGTACTTC. It is translated as CASGFPEGNPNNEQYF.

This clone was seen a handful of times. V and J are TRBV11-3 and TRBJ1-1; D is possibly TRBD1 (5 bases). The CDR3 sequence is 13 residues long. The V end lost 0 bases, the J end lost 3 bases, and 5 bases lay between the germline ends. Germline CDR1 and CDR2: SGHNT and YENEEA. The CDR3 DNA follows: TGTGCCAGCAGCTTAGAGGGGGACACTGAAGCTTTCTTT. Residues: CASSLEGDTEAFF.

J is TRBJ2-5 and V is TRBV19; D uncertain. Trimming took 3 bases from V and 0 from J, leaving 2 bases between them. CDR3 size: 12 residues. Germline lookup yields CDR1 LNHDA and CDR2 SQIVND (reference sequence). CDR3 DNA: TGTGCCAGTAGTATCGACCAAGAGACCCAGTACTTC. This translates into CASSIDQETQYF. The whole variable domain, remainder taken from reference TRBV19 and TRBJ2-5, is DGGITQSPKYLFRKEGQNVTLSCEQNLNHDAMYWYRQDPGQGLRLIYYSQIVNDFQKGDIAEGYSVSREKKESFPLTVTSAQKNPTAFYLCASSIDQETQYFGPGTRLLVL.

The chain couples TRBV5-5 to TRBJ2-1; maybe TRBD1 (6 bases). Germline CDR1 SGHKS, CDR2 YYEKEE (reference sequence). V lost 7 bases to trimming and J lost 0 bases, with 11 bases between them. The length of the CDR3 is 14 residues. For the CDR3, the DNA is TGTGCCAGCCAGGGGAGATCCTCCTACAATGAGCAGTTCTTC. This gives the protein CASQGRSSYNEQFF.

The chain uses TRBV9 and TRBJ2-7, with D hard to call. V was cut by 2 bases and J by 0 bases, with 9 bases left in between. Germline-derived CDR1 and CDR2 are SGDLS and YYNGEE. There are 14 residues in the CDR3. This chain's CDR3 is CASSVVATSYEQYF. The CDR3 DNA is TGTGCCAGCAGCGTGGTTGCTACCTCCTACGAGCAGTACTTC.

V gene TRBV19 combines with J gene TRBJ1-4; D is unresolved. The V end was cut by 0 bases, the J end by 5 bases, with 10 bases between. This CDR3 has 15 residues. CDR1 and CDR2 from the germline V gene are LNHDA and SQIVND (reference sequence). This CDR3 is CASSIDNTGNEKLFF. The CDR3 DNA reads as TGTGCCAGTAGTATAGATAACACTGGCAATGAAAAACTGTTTTTT.

CDR3 amino acids: CASSLYRAPNTEAFF. The CDR3 DNA reads TGTGCCAGCAGCCTATACAGGGCCCCGAACACTGAAGCTTTCTTT. This rearrangement joins TRBV7-2 to TRBJ1-1; a weak D match, TRBD1 (6 bases). The CDR3 covers 15 residues. Trimming left V 5 bases short and J 1 base short, with 14 bases between. Per germline, CDR1 SGHTA and CDR2 FQGNSA.

This chain connects TRBV6-6 to TRBJ2-7; D is uncertain. This CDR3 has 14 residues. The V gene lost 6 bases and the J gene lost 1 base, with 13 bases spanning the gap. The germline V gene has CDR1 MNHNY and CDR2 SVGAGI (reference sequence). CDR3 DNA sequence: TGTGCCAGCAGACCATTCGTACGGTCCTACGAGCAGTACTTC. This gives the protein CASRPFVRSYEQYF.

The V gene is TRBV27, the J gene TRBJ2-7; perhaps TRBD2 as D (5 bases). V was shortened by 5 bases and J by 4 bases, with 15 bases between the two germline ends. The CDR3 loop spans 14 amino acids. The germline V gene has CDR1 MNHEY and CDR2 SMNVEV (reference sequence). For the CDR3, the DNA is TGTGCCAGCAGTAACCGGGATCAGCCATACGAGCAGTACTTC. Amino acid sequence: CASSNRDQPYEQYF.

The chain uses TRBV2 and TRBJ1-2; D uncertain. This CDR3 spans 15 amino acids. Between the trimmed V and J ends, which lost 4 bases and 2 bases, there was a span of 14 bases. Per the germline V gene, CDR1 is SNHLY and CDR2 is FYNNEI. The CDR3 DNA reads as TGTGCCAGCAGTGCCTTGGGCACTACGAACTATGGCTACACCTTC. Amino acid sequence: CASSALGTTNYGYTF.

The chain uses TRBV21-1 and TRBJ2-3. TRBV21-1 is recorded as a pseudogene. The CDR3 runs 17 residues. Here the CDR3 reads CASSFRSVPGGTDTQYF. The CDR3 DNA sequence: TGTGCCAGCAGCTTTCGGAGCGTACCTGGGGGCACAGATACGCAGTATTTT.

In this sample, this clone turned up once. This chain uses TRBV5-6 with TRBJ2-3; D not certain. Trimming removed 2 bases from V and 9 bases from J, with 13 bases in between. Germline lookup yields CDR1 SGHDT and CDR2 YYEEEE. CDR3 size: 13 residues. The CDR3 DNA reads as TGTGCCAGCAGCTTAGGTTTCGAGTTCACGCAGTATTTT. Amino acids: CASSLGFEFTQYF.